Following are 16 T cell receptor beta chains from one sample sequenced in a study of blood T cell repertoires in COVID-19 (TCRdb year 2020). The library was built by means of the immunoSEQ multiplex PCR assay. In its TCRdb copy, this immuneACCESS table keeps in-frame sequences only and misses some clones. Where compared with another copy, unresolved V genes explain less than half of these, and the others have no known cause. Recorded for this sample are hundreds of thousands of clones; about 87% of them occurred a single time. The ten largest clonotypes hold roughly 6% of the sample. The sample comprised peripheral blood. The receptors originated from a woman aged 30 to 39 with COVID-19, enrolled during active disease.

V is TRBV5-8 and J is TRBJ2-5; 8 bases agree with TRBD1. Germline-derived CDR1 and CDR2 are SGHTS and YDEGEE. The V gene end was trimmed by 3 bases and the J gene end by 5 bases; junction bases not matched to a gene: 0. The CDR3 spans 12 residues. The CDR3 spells CASSWDRETQYF. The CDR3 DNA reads TGTGCCAGCAGCTGGGACAGGGAGACCCAGTACTTC.

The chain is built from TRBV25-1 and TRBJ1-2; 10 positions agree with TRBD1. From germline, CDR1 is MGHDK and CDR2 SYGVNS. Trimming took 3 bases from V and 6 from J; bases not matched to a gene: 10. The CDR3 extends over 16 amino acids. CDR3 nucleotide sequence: TGTGCCAGCAGTGACCCGGACAGGGGGTTTGGTCATGGCTACACCTTC. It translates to CASSDPDRGFGHGYTF.

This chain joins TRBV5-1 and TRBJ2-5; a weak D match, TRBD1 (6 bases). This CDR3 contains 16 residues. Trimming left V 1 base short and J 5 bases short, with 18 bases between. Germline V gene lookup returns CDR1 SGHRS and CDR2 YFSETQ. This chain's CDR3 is CASSLFGGPQGETQYF. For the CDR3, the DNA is TGCGCCAGCAGCTTGTTTGGTGGGCCTCAGGGGGAGACCCAGTACTTC.

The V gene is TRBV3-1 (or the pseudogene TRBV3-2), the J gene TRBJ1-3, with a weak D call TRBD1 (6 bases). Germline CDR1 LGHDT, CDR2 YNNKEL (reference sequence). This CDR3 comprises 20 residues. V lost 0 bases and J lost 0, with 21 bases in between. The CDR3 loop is CASSQDLGADRLFSGNTIYF. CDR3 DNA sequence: TGTGCCAGCAGCCAAGATCTCGGGGCCGACAGGTTGTTCTCTGGAAACACCATATATTTT.

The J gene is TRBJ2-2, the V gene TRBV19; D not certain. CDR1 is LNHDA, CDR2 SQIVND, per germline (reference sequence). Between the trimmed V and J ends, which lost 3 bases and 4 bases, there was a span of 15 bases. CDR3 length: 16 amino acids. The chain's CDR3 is CASSIIAALTTGELFF. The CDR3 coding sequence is TGTGCCAGTAGTATTATTGCGGCCCTTACCACCGGGGAGCTGTTTTTT.

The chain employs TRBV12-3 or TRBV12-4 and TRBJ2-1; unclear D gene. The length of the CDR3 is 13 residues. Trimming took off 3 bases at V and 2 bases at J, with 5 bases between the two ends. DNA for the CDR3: TGTGCCAGCAGTTTTTGGCCCTACAATGAGCAGTTCTTC. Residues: CASSFWPYNEQFF.

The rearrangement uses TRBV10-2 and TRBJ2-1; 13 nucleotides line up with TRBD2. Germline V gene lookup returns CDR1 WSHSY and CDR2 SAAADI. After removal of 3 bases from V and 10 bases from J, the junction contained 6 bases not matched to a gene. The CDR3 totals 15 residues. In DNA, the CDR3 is TGCGCCAGCAGTGAACTAGCGGGAGGGCCGGACGAGCAGTTCTTC. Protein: CASSELAGGPDEQFF.

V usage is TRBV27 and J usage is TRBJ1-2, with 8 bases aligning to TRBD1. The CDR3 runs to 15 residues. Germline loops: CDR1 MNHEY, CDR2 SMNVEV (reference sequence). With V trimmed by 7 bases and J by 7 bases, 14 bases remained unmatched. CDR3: CASTLRGQGARGYTF. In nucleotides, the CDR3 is TGTGCCAGCACCCTAAGGGGGCAGGGGGCGCGTGGCTACACCTTC.

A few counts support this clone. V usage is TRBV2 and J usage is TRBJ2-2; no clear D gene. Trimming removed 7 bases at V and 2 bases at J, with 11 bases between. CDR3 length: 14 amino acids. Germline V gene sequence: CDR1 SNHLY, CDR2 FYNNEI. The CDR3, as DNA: TGTGCCAGCACCGTTGGAGTAAACACCGGGGAGCTGTTTTTT. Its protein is CASTVGVNTGELFF.

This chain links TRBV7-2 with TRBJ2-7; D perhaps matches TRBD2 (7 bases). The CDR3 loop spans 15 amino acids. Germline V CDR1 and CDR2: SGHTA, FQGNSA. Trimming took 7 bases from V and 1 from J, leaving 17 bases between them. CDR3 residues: CASTIPGGLSYEQYF. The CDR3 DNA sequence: TGTGCCAGCACCATTCCGGGGGGCCTTTCCTACGAGCAGTACTTC.

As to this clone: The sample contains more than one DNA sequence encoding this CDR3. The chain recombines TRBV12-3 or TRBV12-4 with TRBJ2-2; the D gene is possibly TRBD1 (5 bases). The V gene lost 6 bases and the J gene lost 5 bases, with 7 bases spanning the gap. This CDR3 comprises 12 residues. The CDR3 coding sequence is TGTGCCAGCAGCTCAGGGACCGGGGAGCTGTTTTTT. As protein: CASSSGTGELFF.

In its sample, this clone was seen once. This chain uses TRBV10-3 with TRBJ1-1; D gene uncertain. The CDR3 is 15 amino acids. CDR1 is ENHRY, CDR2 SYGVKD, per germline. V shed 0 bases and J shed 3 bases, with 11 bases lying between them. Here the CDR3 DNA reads TGTGCCATCAGTGAGTCAGAGGGAACGGACACTGAAGCTTTCTTT. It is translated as CAISESEGTDTEAFF.

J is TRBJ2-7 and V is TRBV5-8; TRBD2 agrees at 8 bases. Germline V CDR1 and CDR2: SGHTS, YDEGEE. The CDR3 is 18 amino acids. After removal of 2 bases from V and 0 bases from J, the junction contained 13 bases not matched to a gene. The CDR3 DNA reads TGTGCCAGCAGCTTCCCCGGAGGGCTAGCGGGCCCCTCCTACGAGCAGTACTTC. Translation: CASSFPGGLAGPSYEQYF.

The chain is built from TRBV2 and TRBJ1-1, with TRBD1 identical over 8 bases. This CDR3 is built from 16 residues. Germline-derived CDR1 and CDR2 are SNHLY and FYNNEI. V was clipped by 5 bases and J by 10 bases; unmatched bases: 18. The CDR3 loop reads CASSLNTGTGGLGAFF. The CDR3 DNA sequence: TGTGCCAGCAGTCTTAACACCGGGACAGGCGGCCTTGGAGCTTTCTTT.

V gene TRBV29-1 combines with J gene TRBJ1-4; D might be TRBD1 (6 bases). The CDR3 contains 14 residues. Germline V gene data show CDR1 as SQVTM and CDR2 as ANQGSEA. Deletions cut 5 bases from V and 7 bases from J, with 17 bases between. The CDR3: CSVTSGTLSEKLFF. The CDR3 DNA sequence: TGCAGCGTTACTTCCGGGACACTTTCTGAAAAACTGTTTTTT.

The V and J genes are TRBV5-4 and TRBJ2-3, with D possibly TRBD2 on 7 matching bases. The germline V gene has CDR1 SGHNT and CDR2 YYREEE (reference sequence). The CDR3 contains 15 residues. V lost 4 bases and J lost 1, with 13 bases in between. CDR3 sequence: CASSARGARTDTQYF. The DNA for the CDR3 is TGTGCCAGCAGCGCCCGGGGGGCCCGCACAGATACGCAGTATTTT.